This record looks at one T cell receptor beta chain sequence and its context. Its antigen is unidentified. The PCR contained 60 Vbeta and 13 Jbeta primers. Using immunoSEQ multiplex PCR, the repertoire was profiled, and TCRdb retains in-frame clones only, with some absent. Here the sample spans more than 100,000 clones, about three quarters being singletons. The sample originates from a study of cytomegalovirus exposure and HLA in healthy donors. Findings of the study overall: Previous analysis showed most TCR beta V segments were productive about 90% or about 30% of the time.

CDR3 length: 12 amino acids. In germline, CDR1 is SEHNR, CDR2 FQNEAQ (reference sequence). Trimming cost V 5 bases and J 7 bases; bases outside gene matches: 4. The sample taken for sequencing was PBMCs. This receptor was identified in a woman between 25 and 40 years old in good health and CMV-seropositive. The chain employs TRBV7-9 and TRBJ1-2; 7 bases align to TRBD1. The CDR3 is CASSPDRAGYTF. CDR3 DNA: TGTGCCAGCAGCCCCGACAGGGCTGGCTACACCTTC.